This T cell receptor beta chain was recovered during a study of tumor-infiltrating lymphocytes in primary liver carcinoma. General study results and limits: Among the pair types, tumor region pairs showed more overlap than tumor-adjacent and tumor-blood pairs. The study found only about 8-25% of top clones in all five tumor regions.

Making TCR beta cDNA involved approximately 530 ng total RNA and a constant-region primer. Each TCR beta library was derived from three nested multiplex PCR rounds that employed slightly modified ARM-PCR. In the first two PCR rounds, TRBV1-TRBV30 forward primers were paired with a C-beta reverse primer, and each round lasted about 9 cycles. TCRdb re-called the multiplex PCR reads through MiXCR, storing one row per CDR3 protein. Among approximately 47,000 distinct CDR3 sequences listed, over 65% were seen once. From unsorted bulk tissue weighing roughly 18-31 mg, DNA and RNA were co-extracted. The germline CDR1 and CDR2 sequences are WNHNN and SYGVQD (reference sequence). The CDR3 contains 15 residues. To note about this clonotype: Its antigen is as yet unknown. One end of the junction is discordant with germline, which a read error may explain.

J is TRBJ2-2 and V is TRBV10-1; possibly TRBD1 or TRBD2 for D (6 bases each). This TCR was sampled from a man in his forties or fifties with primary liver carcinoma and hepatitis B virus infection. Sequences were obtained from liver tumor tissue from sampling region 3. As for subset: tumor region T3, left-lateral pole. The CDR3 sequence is CAGSVSGAGTGDLFF. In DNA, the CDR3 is TGCGCCGGCAGTGTGTCGGGGGCGGGCACCGGGGATCTGTTTTTT.